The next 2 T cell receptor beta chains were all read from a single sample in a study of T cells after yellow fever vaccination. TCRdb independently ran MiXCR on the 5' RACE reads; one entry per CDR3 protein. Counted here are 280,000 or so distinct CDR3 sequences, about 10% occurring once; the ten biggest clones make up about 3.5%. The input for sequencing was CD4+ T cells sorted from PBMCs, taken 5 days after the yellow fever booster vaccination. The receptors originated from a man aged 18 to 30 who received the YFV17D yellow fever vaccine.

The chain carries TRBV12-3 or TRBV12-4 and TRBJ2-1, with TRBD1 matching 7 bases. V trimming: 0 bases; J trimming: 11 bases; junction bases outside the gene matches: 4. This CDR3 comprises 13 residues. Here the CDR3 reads CASSLATGLKQFF. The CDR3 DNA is TGTGCCAGCAGTTTAGCGACAGGGCTTAAGCAGTTCTTC.

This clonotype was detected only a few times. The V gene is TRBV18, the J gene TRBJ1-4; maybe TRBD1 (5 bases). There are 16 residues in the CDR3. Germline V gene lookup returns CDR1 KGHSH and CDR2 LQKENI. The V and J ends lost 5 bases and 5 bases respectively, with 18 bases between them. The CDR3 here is CASSSISGTVNEKLFF. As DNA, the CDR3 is TGTGCCAGCTCATCAATCTCCGGGACGGTAAATGAAAAACTGTTTTTT.